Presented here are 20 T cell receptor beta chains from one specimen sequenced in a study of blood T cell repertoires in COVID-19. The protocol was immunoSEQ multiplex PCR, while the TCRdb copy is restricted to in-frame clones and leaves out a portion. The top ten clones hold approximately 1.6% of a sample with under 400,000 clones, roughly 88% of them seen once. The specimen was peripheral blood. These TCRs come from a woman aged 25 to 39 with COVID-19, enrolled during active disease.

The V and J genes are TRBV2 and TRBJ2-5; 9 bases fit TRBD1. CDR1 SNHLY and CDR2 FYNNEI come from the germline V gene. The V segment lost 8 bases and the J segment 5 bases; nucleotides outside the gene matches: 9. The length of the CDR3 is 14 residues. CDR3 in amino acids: CASDPGQGAETQYF. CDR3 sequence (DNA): TGTGCCAGCGATCCGGGACAGGGCGCGGAGACCCAGTACTTC.

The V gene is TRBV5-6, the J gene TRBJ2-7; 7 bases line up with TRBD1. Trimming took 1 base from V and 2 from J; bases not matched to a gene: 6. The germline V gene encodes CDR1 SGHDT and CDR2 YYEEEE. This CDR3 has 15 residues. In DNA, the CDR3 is TGTGCCAGCAGCTTGCGGGGACAGAACGCCTACGAGCAGTACGTC. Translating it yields CASSLRGQNAYEQYV.

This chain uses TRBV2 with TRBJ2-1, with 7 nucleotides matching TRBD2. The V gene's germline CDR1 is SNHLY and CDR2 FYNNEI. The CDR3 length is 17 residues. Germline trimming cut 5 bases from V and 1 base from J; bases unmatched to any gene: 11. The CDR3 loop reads CASSSLPSGMSYNEQFF. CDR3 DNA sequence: TGTGCCAGCAGTTCGTTGCCTAGCGGTATGTCCTACAATGAGCAGTTCTTC.

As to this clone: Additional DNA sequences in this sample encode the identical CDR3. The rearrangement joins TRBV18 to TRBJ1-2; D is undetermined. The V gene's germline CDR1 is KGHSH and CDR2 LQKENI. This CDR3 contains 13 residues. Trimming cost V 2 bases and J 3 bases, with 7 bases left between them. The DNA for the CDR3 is TGTGCCAGCTCACCAGACACTGACTATGGCTACACCTTC. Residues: CASSPDTDYGYTF.

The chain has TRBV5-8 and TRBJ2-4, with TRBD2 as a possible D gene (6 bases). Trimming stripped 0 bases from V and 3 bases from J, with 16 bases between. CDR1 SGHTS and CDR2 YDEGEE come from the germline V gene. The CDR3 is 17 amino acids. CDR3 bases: TGTGCCAGCAGCTTGGCCGCGCGGGGCCGGGACAAAAACATTCAGTACTTC. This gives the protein CASSLAARGRDKNIQYF.

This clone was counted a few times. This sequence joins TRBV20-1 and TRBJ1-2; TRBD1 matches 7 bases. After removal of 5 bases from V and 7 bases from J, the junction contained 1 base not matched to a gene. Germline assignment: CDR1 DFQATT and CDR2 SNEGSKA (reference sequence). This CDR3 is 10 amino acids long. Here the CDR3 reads CSAGTVGYTF. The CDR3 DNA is TGCAGTGCTGGGACAGTTGGCTACACCTTC.

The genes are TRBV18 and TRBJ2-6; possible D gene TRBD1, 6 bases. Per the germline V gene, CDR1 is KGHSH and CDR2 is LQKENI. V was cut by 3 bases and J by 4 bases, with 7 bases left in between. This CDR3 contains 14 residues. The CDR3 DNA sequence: TGTGCCAGCTCACCGGGGGCGGGGGCCAACGTCCTGACTTTC. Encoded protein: CASSPGAGANVLTF.

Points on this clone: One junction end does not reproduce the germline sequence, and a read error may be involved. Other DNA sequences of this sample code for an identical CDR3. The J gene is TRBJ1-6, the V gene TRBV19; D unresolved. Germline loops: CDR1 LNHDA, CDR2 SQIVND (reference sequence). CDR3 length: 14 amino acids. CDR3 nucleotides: TGCGCCAGTAGTATAGCCAGGAACAGCTCACCCCTCCACTTT. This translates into CASSIARNSSPLHF.

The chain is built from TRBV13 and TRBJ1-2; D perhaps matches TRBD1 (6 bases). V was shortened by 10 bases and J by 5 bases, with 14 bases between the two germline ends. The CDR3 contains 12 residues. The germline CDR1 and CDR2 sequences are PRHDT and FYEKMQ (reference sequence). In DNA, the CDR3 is TGTGCCACCCCCGGGACACCTTATGGCTACACCTTC. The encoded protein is CATPGTPYGYTF.

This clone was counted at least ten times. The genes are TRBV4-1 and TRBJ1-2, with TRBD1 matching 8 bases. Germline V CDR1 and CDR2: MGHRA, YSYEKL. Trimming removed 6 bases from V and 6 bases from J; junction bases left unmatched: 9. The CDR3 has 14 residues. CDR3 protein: CASRPTGGLDGYTF. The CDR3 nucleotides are TGCGCCAGCAGGCCTACAGGGGGATTGGATGGCTACACCTTC.

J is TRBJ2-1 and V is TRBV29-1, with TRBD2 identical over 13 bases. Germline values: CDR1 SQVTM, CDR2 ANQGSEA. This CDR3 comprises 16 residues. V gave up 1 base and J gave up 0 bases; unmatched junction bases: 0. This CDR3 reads CSVEGLAGGSYNEQFF. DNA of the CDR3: TGCAGCGTTGAAGGACTAGCGGGGGGCTCCTACAATGAGCAGTTCTTC.

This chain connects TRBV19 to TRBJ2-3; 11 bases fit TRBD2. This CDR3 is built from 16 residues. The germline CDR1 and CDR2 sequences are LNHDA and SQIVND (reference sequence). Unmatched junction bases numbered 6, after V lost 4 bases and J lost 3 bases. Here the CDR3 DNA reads TGTGCCAGTAGTACGTTACTAGCGGGGGCAACAGATACGCAGTATTTT. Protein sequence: CASSTLLAGATDTQYF. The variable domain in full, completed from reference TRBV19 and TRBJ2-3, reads DGGITQSPKYLFRKEGQNVTLSCEQNLNHDAMYWYRQDPGQGLRLIYYSQIVNDFQKGDIAEGYSVSREKKESFPLTVTSAQKNPTAFYLCASSTLLAGATDTQYFGPGTRLTVL.

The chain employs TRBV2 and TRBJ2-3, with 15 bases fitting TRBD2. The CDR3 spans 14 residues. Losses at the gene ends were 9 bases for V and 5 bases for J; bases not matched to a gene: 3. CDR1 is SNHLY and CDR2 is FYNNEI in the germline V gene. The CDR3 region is CARTGLAGGDTQYF. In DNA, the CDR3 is TGTGCCAGAACGGGACTAGCGGGGGGAGATACGCAGTATTTT.

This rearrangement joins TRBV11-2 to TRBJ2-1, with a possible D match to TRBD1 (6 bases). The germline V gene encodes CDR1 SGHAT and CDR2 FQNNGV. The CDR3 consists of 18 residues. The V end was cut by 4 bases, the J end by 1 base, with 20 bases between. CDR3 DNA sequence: TGTGCCAGCAGCTCCGCCCTTCGTAGGCAGGGGTCCTACAATGAGCAGTTCTTC. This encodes CASSSALRRQGSYNEQFF.

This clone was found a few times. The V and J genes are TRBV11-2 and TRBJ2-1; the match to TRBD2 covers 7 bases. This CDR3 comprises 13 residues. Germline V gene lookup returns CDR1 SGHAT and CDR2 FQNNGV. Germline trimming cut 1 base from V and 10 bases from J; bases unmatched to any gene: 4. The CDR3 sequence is CASSLVREGEQFF. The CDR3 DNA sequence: TGTGCCAGCAGCTTAGTGAGGGAGGGGGAGCAGTTCTTC.

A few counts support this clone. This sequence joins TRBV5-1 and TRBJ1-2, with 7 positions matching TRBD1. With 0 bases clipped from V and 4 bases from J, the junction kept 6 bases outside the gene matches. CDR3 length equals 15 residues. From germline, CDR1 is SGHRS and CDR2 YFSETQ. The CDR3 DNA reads TGCGCCAGCAGCTTGGTTCCAGGGGGGACCTATGGCTACACCTTC. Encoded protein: CASSLVPGGTYGYTF.

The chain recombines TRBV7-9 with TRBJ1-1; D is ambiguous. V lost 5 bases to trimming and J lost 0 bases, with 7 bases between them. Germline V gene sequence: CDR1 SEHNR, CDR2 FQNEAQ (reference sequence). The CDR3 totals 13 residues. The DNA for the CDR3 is TGTGCCAGCAGCGACATGATGAACACTGAAGCTTTCTTT. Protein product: CASSDMMNTEAFF.

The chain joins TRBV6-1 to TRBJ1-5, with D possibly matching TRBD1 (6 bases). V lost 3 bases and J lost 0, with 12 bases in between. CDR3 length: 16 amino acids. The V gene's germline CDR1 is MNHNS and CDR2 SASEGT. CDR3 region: CASSDQRGHSNQPQHF. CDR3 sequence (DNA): TGTGCCAGCAGTGATCAGAGGGGACATAGCAATCAGCCCCAGCATTTT.

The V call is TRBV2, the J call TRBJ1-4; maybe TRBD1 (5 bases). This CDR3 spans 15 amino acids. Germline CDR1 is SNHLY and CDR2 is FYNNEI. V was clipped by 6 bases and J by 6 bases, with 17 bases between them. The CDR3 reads CASRALGAHDEKLFF. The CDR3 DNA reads TGTGCCAGCAGAGCCCTTGGGGCTCATGATGAAAAACTGTTTTTT.

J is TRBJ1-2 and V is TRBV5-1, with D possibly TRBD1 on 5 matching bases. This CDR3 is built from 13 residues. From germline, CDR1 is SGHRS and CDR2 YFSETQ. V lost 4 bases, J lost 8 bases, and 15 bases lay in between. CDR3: CASSADNAGGYTF. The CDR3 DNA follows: TGCGCCAGCAGCGCGGACAACGCCGGAGGCTACACCTTC.